This T cell receptor (beta chain) stems from a study of T cells expressing NK-cell markers. Study-wide context: One of the eight sequenced donors was seronegative, whereas the other seven were HCMV-seropositive.

Germline assignment: CDR1 SEHNR and CDR2 FQNEAQ (reference sequence). This CDR3 contains 12 residues. TCR beta libraries carry UMIs added by 5'RACE template switching. TCRdb re-called the 5' RACE reads, yielding one record per CDR3 amino acid sequence without DNA. Its table lists around 110,000 distinct CDR3 sequences. The source is a woman between 18 and 70 years old in good health. Sequenced sample: blood T cells: a sorted CD56 or NKG2C T cell subset, CD4+ or CD8+ T cells, or bulk PBMC T cells (not recorded which). V gene TRBV7-9 combines with J gene TRBJ1-3; as DNA is missing, the TRBD1 call by TCRdb cannot be tested. The CDR3 region is CAAGDLGNTIYF.